These 23 T cell receptor beta chains share one sample of origin, sequenced in a study of beta chain features in type 1 diabetes. Points from the study as a whole: Moderate yet significant TCRB CDR3 shortening was seen in Type 1 diabetes patients in all four CD4+ subsets.

Their cognate antigens are unknown. Every bit of the isolated RNA underwent reverse transcription, so sequencing read expressed TCRB transcripts. Here immunoSEQ multiplex PCR was the method, and the copy in TCRdb shows in-frame clones only, minus some. The sample includes about 700,000 clones, roughly an eighth of them seen just once. Sequenced sample: naive CD4+ T cells from blood. These receptors were taken from a man younger than 35 with type 1 diabetes.

The rearrangement joins TRBV30 to TRBJ2-5; D ambiguous. Deletions cut 4 bases from V and 5 bases from J, with 17 bases between. Germline V lookup: CDR1 GTSNPN, CDR2 SVGIG (reference sequence). The CDR3 sequence is 14 residues long. The CDR3: CAWNENQPSETQYF. CDR3 in DNA: TGTGCCTGGAACGAGAATCAGCCTTCTGAGACCCAGTACTTC. Looking up the rest from reference TRBV30 and TRBJ2-5 gives the full variable domain: SQTIHQWPATLVQPVGSPLSLECTVEGTSNPNLYWYRQAAGRGLQLLFYSVGIGQISSEVPQNLSASRPQDRQFILSSKKLLLSDSGFYLCAWNENQPSETQYFGPGTRLLVL.

This clone was observed a few times. The rearrangement joins TRBV30 to TRBJ2-3, with D perhaps TRBD2 (6 bases). The CDR3 is 12 residues long. Germline CDR1 reads GTSNPN; CDR2 reads SVGIG (reference sequence). V was shortened by 3 bases and J by 3 bases, with 7 bases between the two germline ends. The CDR3 protein is CAWRRGTDTQYF. The CDR3, as DNA: TGTGCCTGGAGGCGGGGAACAGATACGCAGTATTTT.

This clone was observed a handful of times. The chain combines TRBV27 with TRBJ1-1; no definite D call. V shed 0 bases and J shed 1 base, with 12 bases lying between them. Per germline, CDR1 MNHEY and CDR2 SMNVEV (reference sequence). There are 16 residues in the CDR3. In nucleotides, the CDR3 is TGTGCCAGCAGTTTATCGTCGGCCGAAGGGAACACTGAAGCTTTCTTT. Translated, it gives CASSLSSAEGNTEAFF.

This clone was seen a single time. This rearrangement joins TRBV6-5 to TRBJ1-4; no reliable D call. The V and J ends lost 2 bases and 8 bases respectively, with 9 bases between them. Germline-derived CDR1 and CDR2 are MNHEY and SVGAGI. This CDR3 comprises 13 residues. Here the CDR3 DNA reads TGTGCCAGCAGTTACCAACCGGGGGAAAAACTGTTTTTT. Translation gives CASSYQPGEKLFF.

The chain carries TRBV9 and TRBJ2-3, with D perhaps matching TRBD1 (5 bases). V lost 2 bases, J lost 1 base, and 11 bases lay in between. The CDR3 consists of 15 residues. CDR1 and CDR2 (germline): SGDLS, YYNGEE. The CDR3 coding sequence is TGTGCCAGCAGCGTTAGTGCCAGGGGCACAGATACGCAGTATTTT. The encoded protein is CASSVSARGTDTQYF.

As to this clone: The sample has other DNA sequences that encode this CDR3 too. J is TRBJ2-7 and V is TRBV30, with D unclear. This CDR3 is 12 amino acids long. The ends were cut back, 0 bases at V and 3 bases at J, with 6 bases in the middle. Germline V gives CDR1 GTSNPN, CDR2 SVGIG (reference sequence). As DNA, the CDR3 is TGTGCCTGGAGTGTTAGTGGCTACGAGCAGTACTTC. This sequence encodes CAWSVSGYEQYF.

The gene calls are TRBV18 and TRBJ1-1; D remains unclear. The CDR3 contains 13 residues. V was shortened by 5 bases and J by 8 bases, with 15 bases between the two germline ends. Germline V gene lookup returns CDR1 KGHSH and CDR2 LQKENI. The CDR3: CASSAQRPAEAFF. In nucleotides, the CDR3 is TGTGCCAGCTCAGCTCAGAGACCCGCGGAAGCTTTCTTT.

In its sample, this clone was seen a few times. The chain carries TRBV29-1 and TRBJ1-4; D is possibly TRBD1 (6 bases). Germline CDR1 and CDR2: SQVTM and ANQGSEA. The ends were cut back, 7 bases at V and 14 bases at J, with 17 bases in the middle. CDR3 length: 11 amino acids. CDR3 in amino acids: CSASSGQVLFF. The CDR3 DNA sequence: TGCAGCGCTAGTTCGGGACAAGTCCTGTTTTTT.

V and J are TRBV10-3 and TRBJ2-7, with D tentatively TRBD1 or TRBD2 (5 bases each). V was trimmed by 0 bases and J by 7 bases, leaving 16 bases between them. Germline CDR1 reads ENHRY; CDR2 reads SYGVKD. The CDR3 is 15 residues long. CDR3 in amino acids: CAISESGQARGEQYF. Here the CDR3 DNA reads TGTGCCATCAGTGAGTCGGGGCAGGCGAGGGGAGAGCAGTACTTC.

This clone has only a few counts. The rearrangement links TRBV5-4 to TRBJ2-3; 7 positions match TRBD2. V was pared by 4 bases and J by 2 bases, with 10 bases of the junction left unmatched. This CDR3 contains 16 residues. Germline V gene data show CDR1 as SGHNT and CDR2 as YYREEE (reference sequence). Here the CDR3 reads CASSRGVGLTTDTQYF. Here the CDR3 DNA reads TGTGCCAGCAGCCGAGGGGTGGGACTAACCACAGATACGCAGTATTTT. Complete variable domain (other parts from reference TRBV5-4 and TRBJ2-3): ETGVTQSPTHLIKTRGQQVTLRCSSQSGHNTVSWYQQALGQGPQFIFQYYREEENGRGNFPPRFSGLQFPNYSSELNVNALELDDSALYLCASSRGVGLTTDTQYFGPGTRLTVL.

This clone occurred a few times. The genes are TRBV7-2 and TRBJ2-3; TRBD2 agrees at 11 bases. Losses at the gene ends were 5 bases for V and 6 bases for J; bases not matched to a gene: 7. The CDR3 length is 15 residues. CDR1 SGHTA and CDR2 FQGNSA come from the germline V gene. For the CDR3, the DNA is TGTGCCAGCAGCCCGACGGGACTAGCGGAGGATACGCAGTATTTT. Translating it yields CASSPTGLAEDTQYF.

This clone has a handful of counts. The chain combines TRBV2 with TRBJ1-5, with D unresolved. From germline, CDR1 is SNHLY and CDR2 FYNNEI. The CDR3 is 14 residues long. V shed 4 bases and J shed 4 bases, with 11 bases lying between them. The CDR3 region is CASSGDSWNQPQHF. The CDR3 DNA is TGTGCCAGCAGTGGGGATAGTTGGAATCAGCCCCAGCATTTT.

This sequence joins TRBV7-8 and TRBJ2-5; 11 bases match TRBD2. The CDR3 extends over 16 amino acids. Trimming removed 4 bases from V and 2 bases from J; junction bases left unmatched: 6. Germline CDR1 is SGHVS and CDR2 is FQNEAQ. The CDR3 spells CASSYPGLADQETQYF. CDR3 bases: TGTGCCAGCAGCTATCCGGGACTAGCGGATCAAGAGACCCAGTACTTC.

This clone was detected only a few times. The V call is TRBV29-1, the J call TRBJ1-5; no reliable D call. Per germline, CDR1 SQVTM and CDR2 ANQGSEA. The CDR3 length is 12 residues. The V end lost 0 bases, the J end lost 6 bases, and 6 bases lay between the germline ends. The DNA for the CDR3 is TGCAGCGTTGAAGACCGAGGTCAGCCCCAGCATTTT. Translated, it gives CSVEDRGQPQHF. Supplemented by reference TRBV29-1 and TRBJ1-5, the full variable domain reads SAVISQKPSRDICQRGTSLTIQCQVDSQVTMMFWYRQQPGQSLTLIATANQGSEATYESGFVIDKFPISRPNLTFSTLTVSNMSPEDSSIYLCSVEDRGQPQHFGDGTRLSIL.

Only a few counts were recorded for this clone. V usage is TRBV23-1 and J usage is TRBJ2-1; TRBD1 aligns across 11 bases. TRBV23-1 is reported as an ORF; its role is uncertain. CDR3 length equals 16 residues. V lost 5 bases and J lost 8; bases outside the gene matches: 11. Written as DNA, the CDR3 is TGCGCCAGCAGTAGTCAGCCGGGACAGGGGGTCGATGAGCAGTTCTTC. This gives the protein CASSSQPGQGVDEQFF.

This clone has only a few counts. The chain couples TRBV27 to TRBJ2-3; TRBD2 matches 11 bases. The CDR3 runs 17 residues. The germline V gene encodes CDR1 MNHEY and CDR2 SMNVEV (reference sequence). Trimming removed 3 bases from V and 1 base from J; junction bases left unmatched: 6. CDR3 coding DNA: TGTGCCAGCAGTTTGATGACTAGCGGGGTTGGCACAGATACGCAGTATTTT. It yields the protein CASSLMTSGVGTDTQYF.

The genes are TRBV30 and TRBJ1-4, with D possibly being TRBD1 (5 bases). Trimming cost V 3 bases and J 0 bases, with 14 bases left between them. Germline CDR1 reads GTSNPN; CDR2 reads SVGIG (reference sequence). The CDR3 loop spans 16 amino acids. The CDR3 nucleotides are TGTGCCTGGAGGGCTCCCGACAGAACAACTAATGAAAAACTGTTTTTT. Translated, it gives CAWRAPDRTTNEKLFF. Based on the CDR3 plus reference TRBV30 and TRBJ1-4, the full variable domain is SQTIHQWPATLVQPVGSPLSLECTVEGTSNPNLYWYRQAAGRGLQLLFYSVGIGQISSEVPQNLSASRPQDRQFILSSKKLLLSDSGFYLCAWRAPDRTTNEKLFFGSGTQLSVL.

The rearrangement joins TRBV15 to TRBJ2-3; 8 bases align to TRBD2. The length of the CDR3 is 16 residues. Germline V CDR1 and CDR2: LNHNV, YYDKDF (reference sequence). With V trimmed by 0 bases and J by 4 bases, 6 bases remained unmatched. CDR3 sequence (DNA): TGTGCCACCAGCAGAGATTCGGGGGGGCTCGCAGATACGCAGTATTTT. This sequence encodes CATSRDSGGLADTQYF.

The chain joins TRBV5-4 to TRBJ1-4; no firm D call. Deletions cut 4 bases from V and 1 base from J, with 8 bases between. The CDR3 runs 14 residues. From germline, CDR1 is SGHNT and CDR2 YYREEE (reference sequence). The CDR3 loop reads CASSREVTNEKLFF. For the CDR3, the DNA is TGTGCCAGCAGCCGGGAGGTAACTAATGAAAAACTGTTTTTT.

Only a few counts were recorded for this clone. The CDR3 spells CASSLQHATNEKLFF. CDR3 nucleotides: TGTGCCAGCAGCTTACAACACGCAACTAATGAAAAACTGTTTTTT. This chain joins TRBV7-8 and TRBJ1-4, with D unresolved. In germline, CDR1 is SGHVS, CDR2 FQNEAQ. CDR3 size: 15 residues. Trimming removed 2 bases from V and 0 bases from J, with 7 bases in between.

The V and J genes are TRBV14 and TRBJ1-2; 8 nucleotides line up with TRBD1. The CDR3 is made up of 15 amino acids. Per the germline V gene, CDR1 is SGHDN and CDR2 is FVKESK. The V gene end was trimmed by 1 base and the J gene end by 4 bases; junction bases not matched to a gene: 5. CDR3 in amino acids: CASSQGTGSVYGYTF. The CDR3 coding sequence is TGTGCCAGCAGCCAAGGGACAGGGTCGGTCTATGGCTACACCTTC.

Worth noting for this clone: Other DNA sequences in this specimen translate into the identical CDR3. The CDR3 protein is CSVAGQTNTEAFF. CDR3 DNA sequence: TGCAGCGTTGCGGGACAAACGAACACTGAAGCTTTCTTT. The rearrangement joins TRBV29-1 to TRBJ1-1, with TRBD1 as a possible D gene (6 bases). V lost 4 bases to trimming and J lost 1 base, with 10 bases between them. The length of the CDR3 is 13 residues. CDR1 SQVTM and CDR2 ANQGSEA come from the germline V gene.

This clone was counted a few times. The chain recombines TRBV21-1 with TRBJ1-2. TRBV21-1 is noted as a pseudogene. The CDR3 totals 13 residues. CDR3 region: CASSTHRLFGYTF. The CDR3 region has the DNA TGTGCCAGCAGCACGCACCGACTTTTCGGCTACACCTTC.